One and the same sample provided the 23 T cell receptor beta chains below, sequenced in a study of tumor T cells in aggressive B-cell lymphoma. Generated by immunoSEQ multiplex PCR, the TCRdb table keeps only in-frame clones and is missing some. The repertoire consists of about 1,700 clones, with more than 75% occurring once and the leading ten covering roughly 10%. Sequencing was carried out using tumor tissue. All receptors come from an adult with diffuse large B cell lymphoma.

V and J are TRBV29-1 and TRBJ2-1, with 10 bases aligning to TRBD1. Germline assignment: CDR1 SQVTM and CDR2 ANQGSEA. J was trimmed by 3 bases and V by 3 bases; bases with no gene match: 11. This CDR3 is 17 amino acids long. In nucleotides, the CDR3 is TGCAGCGTTGAGCGACAGGGGGCTGTGGGGTACTACAATGAGCAGTTCTTC. It translates to CSVERQGAVGYYNEQFF.

This clone is classed as hyperexpanded. The CDR3 sequence is CASSPDWSDTQYF. CDR3 sequence (DNA): TGTGCCAGCAGTCCGGACTGGTCGGATACGCAGTATTTT. V and J are TRBV6-1 and TRBJ2-3; a possible D gene is TRBD2 (5 bases). Germline CDR1 is MNHNS and CDR2 is SASEGT. The CDR3 has 13 residues. V shed 5 bases and J shed 6 bases, with 12 bases lying between them.

For the CDR3, the DNA is TGTGCCAGCAGTACAGGGGGAAGCAATCAGCCCCAGCATTTT. This codes for CASSTGGSNQPQHF. The chain is built from TRBV28 and TRBJ1-5; 8 bases match TRBD1. From germline, CDR1 is MDHEN and CDR2 SYDVKM. This CDR3 comprises 14 residues. The J segment lost 1 base and the V segment lost 5 bases, leaving 1 base of the junction unmatched.

CDR3 DNA: TGCAGTGCTGTCTCCTACGAGCAGTACTTC. The encoded protein is CSAVSYEQYF. V gene TRBV20-1 combines with J gene TRBJ2-5; unclear D gene. Judging by the DNA end, TRBJ2-7 fits better; the J call may be wrong. The CDR3 extends over 10 amino acids. Germline loops: CDR1 DFQATT, CDR2 SNEGSKA (reference sequence).

The rearrangement links TRBV19 to TRBJ2-7; the match to TRBD1 covers 10 bases. The CDR3 is 15 amino acids. V lost 5 bases and J lost 0; bases outside the gene matches: 4. The germline CDR1 and CDR2 sequences are LNHDA and SQIVND (reference sequence). The CDR3 spells CASSLTGGLSYEQYF. The CDR3 DNA sequence: TGTGCCAGTAGTTTGACAGGGGGCCTCTCCTACGAGCAGTACTTC.

This chain links TRBV5-1 with TRBJ2-7, with D perhaps matching TRBD2 (6 bases). V lost 1 base and J lost 3, with 23 bases in between. CDR1 and CDR2 (germline): SGHRS, YFSETQ. The CDR3 contains 18 residues. CDR3 DNA sequence: TGCGCCAGCAGCTTGAGGAGGGCGGAGGGATTAATCGTCTACGAGCAGTACTTC. Translation gives CASSLRRAEGLIVYEQYF.

The chain has TRBV10-3 and TRBJ2-7; 9 bases map to TRBD1. CDR1 is ENHRY, CDR2 SYGVKD, per germline. Germline trimming cut 6 bases from V and 2 bases from J; bases unmatched to any gene: 5. The CDR3 covers 14 residues. The DNA for the CDR3 is TGTGCCATCAGCGGGACAGGGCCTACCTACGAGCAGTACTTC. The encoded protein is CAISGTGPTYEQYF.

A single count supports this clone. The J gene is TRBJ1-1, the V gene TRBV19; 8 bases are shared with TRBD1. In germline, CDR1 is LNHDA, CDR2 SQIVND (reference sequence). The CDR3 runs 15 residues. The trim removed 4 bases at V and 4 bases at J, leaving 8 bases unmatched. CDR3 amino acids: CASSSQGAEGTEAFF. The DNA of the CDR3 is TGTGCCAGTAGTAGTCAGGGGGCTGAGGGCACTGAAGCTTTCTTT.

The rearrangement joins TRBV5-6 to TRBJ2-5; 9 bases map to TRBD2. CDR3 length equals 17 residues. After removal of 1 base from V and 7 bases from J, the junction contained 14 bases not matched to a gene. Germline V CDR1 and CDR2: SGHDT, YYEEEE. The DNA for the CDR3 is TGTGCCAGCAGCTTGAGGGGCGGGAGGGCCCCCGGCCTGACCCAGTACTTC. This codes for CASSLRGGRAPGLTQYF. The complete variable domain, with remaining parts taken from reference TRBV5-6 and TRBJ2-5, reads DAGVTQSPTHLIKTRGQQVTLRCSPKSGHDTVSWYQQALGQGPQFIFQYYEEEERQRGNFPDRFSGHQFPNYSSELNVNALLLGDSALYLCASSLRGGRAPGLTQYFGPGTRLLVL.

With respect to this clone: At one of its ends the junction is not consistent with the germline gene, which may arise from a read error. This chain connects TRBV6-5 to TRBJ1-1, with TRBD1 as a possible D gene (6 bases). Germline V CDR1 and CDR2: MNHEY, SVGAGI. This CDR3 is 15 amino acids long. DNA of the CDR3: TGTGCCGGCAGTTACCGCTCAGGGGCGCTCACTGAAGCTTTCTTT. It translates to CAGSYRSGALTEAFF.

This rearrangement joins TRBV29-1 to TRBJ1-3; D might be TRBD1 (5 bases). V lost 6 bases and J 3 bases, leaving 9 bases between the germline ends. Germline-derived CDR1 and CDR2 are SQVTM and ANQGSEA. This CDR3 contains 12 residues. CDR3 protein: CSVPGLGNTIYF. The CDR3 DNA follows: TGCAGCGTCCCGGGACTTGGAAACACCATATATTTT. The whole variable domain, filled in from reference TRBV29-1 and TRBJ1-3, reads SAVISQKPSRDICQRGTSLTIQCQVDSQVTMMFWYRQQPGQSLTLIATANQGSEATYESGFVIDKFPISRPNLTFSTLTVSNMSPEDSSIYLCSVPGLGNTIYFGEGSWLTVV.

The chain links TRBV7-6 to TRBJ2-2; TRBD1 might be the D (6 bases). Germline assignment: CDR1 SGHVS and CDR2 FNYEAQ. The germline V and J ends were trimmed by 2 bases and 5 bases, with 21 bases remaining between them. This CDR3 has 18 residues. CDR3 region: CASSLTGTGFTLTGELFF. CDR3 DNA: TGTGCCAGCAGCTTAACGGGCACAGGGTTCACATTAACCGGGGAGCTGTTTTTT.

In nucleotides, the CDR3 is TGTGCCAGCAGCTTAGTAGGTCTAGCTGACTACGAGCAGTACTTC. This encodes CASSLVGLADYEQYF. The V call is TRBV7-2, the J call TRBJ2-7, with D tentatively TRBD2 (5 bases). Germline CDR1 is SGHTA and CDR2 is FQGNSA. The CDR3 covers 15 residues. The V gene lost 1 base and the J gene lost 3 bases, with 13 bases spanning the gap.

J is TRBJ1-2 and V is TRBV4-3; 9 nucleotides agree with TRBD1. Germline-derived CDR1 and CDR2 are LGHNA and YSLEER. V shed 3 bases, J shed 2 bases, and the junction held 1 base outside the gene matches. The CDR3 length is 14 residues. The CDR3 reads CASSQGTGNYGYTF. The CDR3 region has the DNA TGCGCCAGCAGCCAGGGGACAGGGAACTATGGCTACACCTTC.

V usage is TRBV11-3 and J usage is TRBJ1-1; D may be TRBD1 (5 bases). Germline CDR1 SGHNT, CDR2 YENEEA. With 7 bases removed from V and 0 bases from J, the gap between germline ends came to 9 bases. The CDR3 extends over 13 amino acids. The CDR3, as DNA: TGTGCCAGCACACGACAGATGAACACTGAAGCTTTCTTT. Residues: CASTRQMNTEAFF.

This chain links TRBV4-3 with TRBJ2-3; no clear D gene. The V gene's germline CDR1 is LGHNA and CDR2 YSLEER. The V and J ends lost 0 bases and 2 bases respectively, with 9 bases between them. CDR3 size: 15 residues. The CDR3 DNA reads as TGCGCCAGCAGCCAAGAGCGGCAACTCACAGATACGCAGTATTTT. It translates to CASSQERQLTDTQYF.

This chain connects TRBV11-3 to TRBJ1-2; a possible D gene is TRBD1 (5 bases). With 0 bases removed from V and 4 bases from J, the gap between germline ends came to 9 bases. Germline CDR1 reads SGHNT; CDR2 reads YENEEA. CDR3 size: 14 residues. The CDR3 sequence is CASSLDGQGYGYTF. The CDR3 DNA follows: TGTGCCAGCAGCTTAGATGGCCAGGGCTATGGCTACACCTTC.

The chain has TRBV7-2 and TRBJ1-1; no clear D gene. The germline CDR1 and CDR2 sequences are SGHTA and FQGNSA. This CDR3 has 14 residues. The ends were cut back, 1 base at V and 1 base at J, with 7 bases in the middle. In DNA form, the CDR3 reads TGTGCCAGCAGCTTAGTGGGCAGGAACACTGAAGCTTTCTTT. Protein: CASSLVGRNTEAFF. Combining the CDR3 with reference TRBV7-2 and TRBJ1-1 gives the whole variable domain GAGVSQSPSNKVTEKGKDVELRCDPISGHTALYWYRQSLGQGLEFLIYFQGNSAPDKSGLPSDRFSAERTGGSVSTLTIQRTQQEDSAVYLCASSLVGRNTEAFFGQGTRLTVV.

The chain combines TRBV7-9 with TRBJ1-2; D is perhaps TRBD1 (5 bases). The CDR3 contains 15 residues. Germline-derived CDR1 and CDR2 are SEHNR and FQNEAQ (reference sequence). V was cut by 5 bases and J by 1 base, with 14 bases left in between. CDR3 DNA: TGTGCCAGCAGCATCGACAGAACTCTTAACTATGGCTACACCTTC. Its protein is CASSIDRTLNYGYTF.

V gene TRBV7-9 combines with J gene TRBJ2-7; D might be TRBD2 (5 bases). Germline V gives CDR1 SEHNR, CDR2 FQNEAQ (reference sequence). Between the trimmed V and J ends, which lost 4 bases and 1 base, there was a span of 17 bases. The length of the CDR3 is 16 residues. The DNA of the CDR3 is TGTGCCAGCAGCTCCCGGACTGACGCTCTGTCCTACGAGCAGTACTTC. Translated, it gives CASSSRTDALSYEQYF.

The chain links TRBV2 to TRBJ2-7, with a tentative D call TRBD2 (5 bases). V gave up 8 bases and J gave up 0 bases, with 17 bases separating them. CDR1 and CDR2 from the germline V gene are SNHLY and FYNNEI. This CDR3 region has 15 residues. CDR3 residues: CASLGQERNSYEQYF. The CDR3 DNA follows: TGTGCCAGCTTGGGTCAGGAGCGGAACTCCTACGAGCAGTACTTC.

Of note for this clone: At one boundary the junction diverges from the germline segment, which might be a read error. The V gene is TRBV9, the J gene TRBJ2-1, with TRBD2 identical over 12 bases. The germline gives CDR1 SGDLS, CDR2 YYNGEE. The CDR3 is made up of 15 amino acids. CDR3 nucleotides: TGTGCCAACAGCGCGGGACTAGCGGGTCTCAATGAGCAGTTCTTC. Protein sequence: CANSAGLAGLNEQFF.

V usage is TRBV18 and J usage is TRBJ1-1, with TRBD1 identical over 8 bases. The CDR3 totals 16 residues. V dropped 0 bases and J dropped 6; count of bases not matched to a gene: 9. Germline V gene lookup returns CDR1 KGHSH and CDR2 LQKENI. CDR3 nucleotides: TGTGCCAGCTCACCACCGGCAGGGGGCGTAGTCGCTGAAGCTTTCTTT. It is translated as CASSPPAGGVVAEAFF.